The rows below give T cell receptor beta chains drawn from one sample of a study of molecular identifiers for immune sequencing clone quantification. TCRdb recomputed calls from the PCR reads with MiXCR, one row per CDR3 protein. The sample holds approximately 670,000 distinct CDR3 sequences; just under 20% are singletons and the top ten take about 0.9%. Sequencing was performed on naive CD8+ T cells from blood, with Jurkat cell RNA spiked in. Receptor source: a human donor in good health. Some libraries in this study had Jurkat cell RNA spiked in. Both conserved end residues are part of each CDR3. A D gene is named only where the DNA matches it firmly. The size of a clone is reported for some rows only, either as once, few or many, or as a class for expanded clones.

abundance: many
v_gene: TRBV10-2
len: 13
d_gene: -
j_gene: TRBJ1-1
CDR3aa: CASSDLSPTEAFF
CDR3nt: TGCGCCAGCAGTGATTTAAGTCCCACTGAAGCTTTCTTT

abundance: many
v_gene: TRBV6-2/TRBV6-3
len: 14
d_gene: -
j_gene: TRBJ2-5
CDR3aa: CASSPWTSDQTQYF
CDR3nt: TGTGCCAGCAGTCCTTGGACTTCCGACCAGACCCAGTACTTC

abundance: -
v_gene: TRBV10-3
len: 14
d_gene: -
j_gene: TRBJ1-4
CDR3aa: CAISEEGGDEKLFF
CDR3nt: TGTGCCATCAGTGAAGAGGGGGGAGATGAAAAACTGTTTTTT

abundance: many
v_gene: TRBV20-1
len: 13
d_gene: -
j_gene: TRBJ2-2
CDR3aa: CSATGPNTGELFF
CDR3nt: TGCAGTGCTACCGGTCCGAACACCGGGGAGCTGTTTTTT

abundance: few
v_gene: TRBV6-2/TRBV6-3
len: 13
d_gene: -
j_gene: TRBJ1-2
CDR3aa: CASSNPEIYGYTF
CDR3nt: TGTGCCAGCAGTAACCCGGAGATCTATGGCTACACCTTC

abundance: -
v_gene: TRBV11-2
len: 15
d_gene: TRBD1
j_gene: TRBJ1-4
CDR3aa: CASSSQGGEGEKLFF
CDR3nt: TGTGCCAGCAGCTCACAGGGGGGTGAAGGTGAAAAACTGTTTTTT

abundance: -
v_gene: TRBV11-2
len: 15
d_gene: -
j_gene: TRBJ2-1
CDR3aa: CASSFHGAQIYEQFF
CDR3nt: TGTGCCAGCAGCTTTCACGGGGCCCAGATTTATGAGCAGTTCTTC

abundance: many
v_gene: TRBV5-6
len: 18
d_gene: TRBD1
j_gene: TRBJ1-2
CDR3aa: CASSNPEETGARVYGYTF
CDR3nt: TGTGCCAGCAGCAACCCGGAAGAGACAGGGGCGCGTGTATATGGCTACACCTTC

abundance: many
v_gene: TRBV5-1
len: 14
d_gene: -
j_gene: TRBJ1-1
CDR3aa: CASTWGGVGTEAFF
CDR3nt: TGCGCCAGCACCTGGGGGGGAGTCGGCACTGAAGCTTTCTTT

abundance: many
v_gene: TRBV6-1
len: 14
d_gene: TRBD1
j_gene: TRBJ2-7
CDR3aa: CASSDPTGLGEQYF
CDR3nt: TGTGCCAGCAGTGACCCGACAGGGTTAGGCGAGCAGTACTTC

abundance: many
v_gene: TRBV7-6
len: 14
d_gene: TRBD1
j_gene: TRBJ2-2
CDR3aa: CASGGRGFTGELFF
CDR3nt: TGTGCCAGCGGGGGCAGGGGGTTTACCGGGGAGCTGTTTTTT

abundance: -
v_gene: TRBV27
len: 14
d_gene: -
j_gene: TRBJ1-4
CDR3aa: CASSLVGGSEKLFF
CDR3nt: TGTGCCAGCAGTTTAGTAGGGGGGAGCGAAAAACTGTTTTTT

abundance: -
v_gene: TRBV19
len: 16
d_gene: -
j_gene: TRBJ1-1
CDR3aa: CASSIKRVPSGTEAFF
CDR3nt: TGTGCCAGTAGTATTAAGAGGGTTCCGTCTGGCACTGAAGCTTTCTTT

abundance: few
v_gene: TRBV4-3
len: 16
d_gene: -
j_gene: TRBJ2-2
CDR3aa: CASSLRPLGDTGELFF
CDR3nt: TGCGCCAGCAGCCTCCGACCCCTCGGGGACACCGGGGAGCTGTTTTTT

abundance: -
v_gene: TRBV3-1
len: 14
d_gene: -
j_gene: TRBJ2-3
CDR3aa: CASSQEGGVGLKYF
CDR3nt: TGTGCCAGCAGCCAAGAGGGAGGTGTGGGTCTGAAGTATTTT

abundance: many
v_gene: TRBV6-1
len: 13
d_gene: -
j_gene: TRBJ2-1
CDR3aa: CASSFAADNEQFF
CDR3nt: TGTGCCAGCAGTTTTGCGGCAGACAATGAGCAGTTCTTC

abundance: many
v_gene: TRBV13
len: 16
d_gene: TRBD2
j_gene: TRBJ2-3
CDR3aa: CASSSGLAGGTDTQYF
CDR3nt: TGTGCCAGCAGCTCGGGACTAGCGGGAGGTACAGATACGCAGTATTTT

abundance: many
v_gene: TRBV4-3
len: 14
d_gene: -
j_gene: TRBJ1-1
CDR3aa: CASSQVAGKTEAFF
CDR3nt: TGCGCCAGCAGCCAAGTCGCGGGAAAGACTGAAGCTTTCTTT

abundance: many
v_gene: TRBV4-3
len: 15
d_gene: -
j_gene: TRBJ1-4
CDR3aa: CASSHANSAPEKLFF
CDR3nt: TGCGCCAGCAGCCACGCGAACAGTGCCCCTGAAAAACTGTTTTTT

abundance: few
v_gene: TRBV30
len: 13
d_gene: -
j_gene: TRBJ2-7
CDR3aa: CAWSVDGTYEQYF
CDR3nt: TGTGCCTGGAGTGTCGATGGTACCTACGAGCAGTACTTC

abundance: many
v_gene: TRBV30
len: 12
d_gene: -
j_gene: TRBJ2-1
CDR3aa: CAWAPWGNEQFF
CDR3nt: TGTGCCTGGGCGCCCTGGGGCAATGAGCAGTTCTTC

abundance: few
v_gene: TRBV7-3
len: 15
d_gene: -
j_gene: TRBJ2-1
CDR3aa: CASSFGVVGFNEQFF
CDR3nt: TGTGCCAGCAGCTTTGGGGTGGTAGGGTTCAATGAGCAGTTCTTC

abundance: -
v_gene: TRBV30
len: 14
d_gene: -
j_gene: TRBJ1-4
CDR3aa: CAWSNLVWNEKLFF
CDR3nt: TGTGCCTGGAGCAACCTGGTCTGGAATGAAAAACTGTTTTTT

abundance: few
v_gene: TRBV5-4
len: 13
d_gene: -
j_gene: TRBJ2-3
CDR3aa: CASMAPNTDTQYF
CDR3nt: TGTGCCAGCATGGCTCCGAACACAGATACGCAGTATTTT

abundance: -
v_gene: TRBV14
len: 14
d_gene: -
j_gene: TRBJ1-6
CDR3aa: CASVGFTYNSPLHF
CDR3nt: TGTGCCAGCGTAGGTTTTACCTATAATTCACCCCTCCACTTT

abundance: few
v_gene: TRBV27
len: 13
d_gene: TRBD1
j_gene: TRBJ2-7
CDR3aa: CASRQGVYYEQYF
CDR3nt: TGTGCCAGCAGGCAGGGGGTATACTACGAGCAGTACTTC

abundance: few
v_gene: TRBV27
len: 17
d_gene: -
j_gene: TRBJ2-1
CDR3aa: CASSLLGVRGSHNEQFF
CDR3nt: TGTGCCAGCAGTCTGCTGGGGGTGAGGGGAAGCCACAATGAGCAGTTCTTC

abundance: many
v_gene: TRBV29-1
len: 12
d_gene: TRBD1
j_gene: TRBJ2-7
CDR3aa: CSAGGSPYEQYF
CDR3nt: TGCAGCGCAGGGGGCAGTCCATACGAGCAGTACTTC

abundance: -
v_gene: TRBV4-1
len: 16
d_gene: TRBD2
j_gene: TRBJ2-7
CDR3aa: CASSHTAGTRSYEQYF
CDR3nt: TGCGCCAGCAGCCACACTGCCGGGACTAGATCCTACGAGCAGTACTTC

abundance: many
v_gene: TRBV2
len: 16
d_gene: -
j_gene: TRBJ2-7
CDR3aa: CASSEYGAGSPYEQYF
CDR3nt: TGTGCCAGCAGTGAATACGGGGCAGGGTCCCCCTACGAGCAGTACTTC

abundance: -
v_gene: TRBV7-9
len: 16
d_gene: TRBD1
j_gene: TRBJ2-1
CDR3aa: CASSQGTGKSYNEQFF
CDR3nt: TGTGCCAGCAGCCAGGGGACAGGGAAGTCCTACAATGAGCAGTTCTTC

abundance: many
v_gene: TRBV6-6
len: 16
d_gene: -
j_gene: TRBJ1-1
CDR3aa: CASSPVVTAYDTEAFF
CDR3nt: TGTGCCAGCAGCCCCGTCGTGACAGCGTACGACACTGAAGCTTTCTTT

abundance: many
v_gene: TRBV4-1
len: 13
d_gene: -
j_gene: TRBJ2-7
CDR3aa: CASSQVGDYEQYF
CDR3nt: TGCGCCAGCAGCCAAGTGGGTGACTACGAGCAGTACTTC

abundance: many
v_gene: TRBV7-9
len: 11
d_gene: -
j_gene: TRBJ1-6
CDR3aa: CASSRDPPLHF
CDR3nt: TGTGCCAGCAGCCGGGACCCCCCCCTCCACTTT

abundance: few
v_gene: TRBV9
len: 13
d_gene: -
j_gene: TRBJ1-5
CDR3aa: CASSVADNQPQHF
CDR3nt: TGTGCCAGCAGCGTAGCTGACAATCAGCCCCAGCATTTT

abundance: -
v_gene: TRBV5-6
len: 13
d_gene: -
j_gene: TRBJ2-5
CDR3aa: CASSAGRQETQYF
CDR3nt: TGTGCCAGCAGCGCGGGACGGCAAGAGACCCAGTACTTC

abundance: many
v_gene: TRBV27
len: 15
d_gene: -
j_gene: TRBJ2-3
CDR3aa: CARRRGYRVTDTQYF
CDR3nt: TGTGCCAGGAGGAGAGGGTACAGAGTGACAGATACGCAGTATTTT

abundance: many
v_gene: TRBV29-1
len: 15
d_gene: -
j_gene: TRBJ2-3
CDR3aa: CSVEDLGGDFDTQYF
CDR3nt: TGCAGCGTTGAAGATCTGGGGGGAGACTTCGATACGCAGTATTTT

abundance: many
v_gene: TRBV9
len: 15
d_gene: TRBD1
j_gene: TRBJ1-1
CDR3aa: CASSPTGQGNTEAFF
CDR3nt: TGTGCCAGCAGCCCCACGGGACAGGGGAACACTGAAGCTTTCTTT

abundance: few
v_gene: TRBV5-1
len: 15
d_gene: TRBD2
j_gene: TRBJ2-1
CDR3aa: CASSFWEGSGNEQFF
CDR3nt: TGCGCCAGCAGCTTTTGGGAGGGCTCGGGGAATGAGCAGTTCTTC

abundance: -
v_gene: TRBV19
len: 15
d_gene: -
j_gene: TRBJ2-3
CDR3aa: CASSISSRGSDTQYF
CDR3nt: TGTGCCAGTAGTATATCGAGCAGGGGCTCGGATACGCAGTATTTT

abundance: many
v_gene: TRBV4-3
len: 16
d_gene: -
j_gene: TRBJ2-2
CDR3aa: CASSQDRIGAHGELFF
CDR3nt: TGCGCCAGCAGCCAAGATCGAATAGGGGCCCACGGGGAGCTGTTTTTT

abundance: few
v_gene: TRBV4-3
len: 16
d_gene: -
j_gene: TRBJ2-2
CDR3aa: CASSQDTLGGPGELFF
CDR3nt: TGCGCCAGCAGCCAAGATACATTAGGAGGGCCCGGGGAGCTGTTTTTT

abundance: many
v_gene: TRBV7-9
len: 16
d_gene: -
j_gene: TRBJ2-7
CDR3aa: CASSRNEGRDSYEQYF
CDR3nt: TGTGCCAGCAGCCGGAACGAAGGACGTGACTCCTACGAGCAGTACTTC

abundance: few
v_gene: TRBV7-9
len: 16
d_gene: -
j_gene: TRBJ2-1
CDR3aa: CASSLVVRLSYNEQFF
CDR3nt: TGTGCCAGCAGCTTAGTTGTCAGACTCTCCTACAATGAGCAGTTCTTC

abundance: many
v_gene: TRBV12-3/TRBV12-4
len: 16
d_gene: TRBD2
j_gene: TRBJ2-5
CDR3aa: CASSWTSGSSPETQYF
CDR3nt: TGTGCCAGCAGTTGGACTAGCGGGAGCTCGCCGGAGACCCAGTACTTC